These 24 T cell receptor beta chains came from one sample sequenced in a study of radiation and T cells in renal cell carcinoma. The time point here: baseline pretreatment blood. Sample treatment: 15 Gy SBRT to primary tumor, nephrectomy 4 weeks later. Data came from immunoSEQ multiplex PCR; TCRdb stores just in-frame clones and leaves some out. The table lists around 94,000 clones, 75% to 90% of them singletons, with approximately 8% in the top ten. The sequencing used blood, collected from a patient whose treatment included radiotherapy and nephrectomy. The receptors come from a man in his fifties or sixties with renal cell carcinoma.

The chain carries TRBV7-8 and TRBJ2-1, with TRBD1 matching 7 bases. This CDR3 is built from 18 residues. Germline lookup yields CDR1 SGHVS and CDR2 FQNEAQ. Losses at the gene ends were 4 bases for V and 0 bases for J; bases not matched to a gene: 12. The CDR3 protein is CASSSGQTFSSSYNEQFF. The CDR3 DNA reads as TGTGCCAGCAGCTCGGGACAGACCTTTTCGAGCTCCTACAATGAGCAGTTCTTC. Using reference TRBV7-8 and TRBJ2-1 for the parts outside the CDR3, the full variable domain is GAGVSQSPRYKVAKRGQDVALRCDPISGHVSLFWYQQALGQGPEFLTYFQNEAQLDKSGLPSDRFFAERPEGSVSTLKIQRTQQEDSAVYLCASSSGQTFSSSYNEQFFGPGTRLTVL.

On this clone itself: The junction does not match germline at one end; this may be a read error. This chain uses TRBV18 with TRBJ2-7, with D possibly being TRBD2 (6 bases). The germline V gene has CDR1 KGHSH and CDR2 LQKENI. The CDR3 is made up of 13 amino acids. The CDR3 nucleotides read TGTGCCAGCTCCCCACCGGGGGTTTACGAGCAGTACTTC. Encoded protein: CASSPPGVYEQYF.

This clone was counted only a few times. The sample has other DNA sequences that encode this CDR3 too. V gene TRBV10-3 combines with J gene TRBJ1-1; TRBD1 might be the D (5 bases). Deletions cut 0 bases from V and 1 base from J, with 6 bases between. The CDR3 extends over 14 amino acids. Germline V CDR1 and CDR2: ENHRY, SYGVKD. CDR3 nucleotide sequence: TGTGCCATCAGTGAGTCTCAGGGGAACACTGAAGCTTTCTTT. Protein product: CAISESQGNTEAFF.

The V call is TRBV5-1, the J call TRBJ2-1; TRBD2 matches at 7 bases. The CDR3 length is 15 residues. The ends lost 0 bases at V and 6 bases at J; junction bases unmatched: 6. From germline, CDR1 is SGHRS and CDR2 YFSETQ. In nucleotides, the CDR3 is TGCGCCAGCAGCTTGGAACTAGCGCTGGGCAATGAGCAGTTCTTC. It translates to CASSLELALGNEQFF.

This clone was observed once. V gene TRBV19 combines with J gene TRBJ2-3; TRBD1 or TRBD2 may be the D gene (6 bases each). Germline V gene data show CDR1 as LNHDA and CDR2 as SQIVND (reference sequence). The germline V and J ends were trimmed by 0 bases and 0 bases, with 16 bases remaining between them. The length of the CDR3 is 18 residues. The CDR3 protein is CASSIDPGALRSTDTQYF. The CDR3 DNA sequence: TGTGCCAGTAGTATAGATCCGGGGGCCCTACGCAGCACAGATACGCAGTATTTT.

This chain joins TRBV6-1 and TRBJ2-1; D is possibly TRBD2 (5 bases). V was shortened by 5 bases and J by 3 bases, with 11 bases between the two germline ends. The CDR3 sequence is 14 residues long. Germline CDR1 MNHNS, CDR2 SASEGT. CDR3 sequence: CASSISGNYNEQFF. The CDR3 DNA reads TGTGCCAGCAGTATTTCGGGGAACTACAATGAGCAGTTCTTC.

The chain recombines TRBV10-1 with TRBJ2-7; D is unclear. The CDR3 sequence is 9 residues long. Germline lookup yields CDR1 WNHNN and CDR2 SYGVQD (reference sequence). V lost 8 bases and J lost 3, with 2 bases in between. The CDR3 loop reads CASDYEQYF. In nucleotides, the CDR3 is TGCGCCAGCGACTACGAGCAGTACTTC.

This rearrangement joins TRBV5-1 to TRBJ2-7; no firm D call. V was trimmed by 0 bases and J by 2 bases, leaving 12 bases between them. The CDR3 is 15 residues long. Germline CDR1 reads SGHRS; CDR2 reads YFSETQ. CDR3 DNA: TGCGCCAGCAGCTTGGCCTCTGACGGCACCTACGAGCAGTACTTC. This encodes CASSLASDGTYEQYF.

This chain uses TRBV28 with TRBJ1-5; D is possibly TRBD1 (6 bases). Per the germline V gene, CDR1 is MDHEN and CDR2 is SYDVKM. CDR3 length equals 17 residues. Trimming took 5 bases from V and 0 from J, leaving 17 bases between them. The CDR3 sequence is CASSPGAGALSNQPQHF. For the CDR3, the DNA is TGTGCCAGCAGTCCCGGGGCGGGGGCCCTTAGCAATCAGCCCCAGCATTTT.

The J gene is TRBJ2-7, the V gene TRBV5-1; 8 bases agree with TRBD1. Trimming removed 6 bases from V and 6 bases from J; junction bases left unmatched: 14. The length of the CDR3 is 15 residues. CDR1 is SGHRS, CDR2 YFSETQ, per germline. The CDR3 reads CASTVGTGEWGEQYF. The DNA of the CDR3 is TGCGCCAGCACCGTCGGGACAGGCGAATGGGGCGAGCAGTACTTC.

The V and J genes are TRBV18 and TRBJ2-1; 8 positions agree with TRBD2. V shed 6 bases, J shed 4 bases, and the junction held 8 bases outside the gene matches. The CDR3 is made up of 15 amino acids. The germline CDR1 and CDR2 sequences are KGHSH and LQKENI. CDR3 nucleotide sequence: TGTGCCAGCTCGGGAAGCGGGAGTCTGTACAATGAGCAGTTCTTC. As protein: CASSGSGSLYNEQFF.

The chain uses TRBV5-1 and TRBJ2-2, with D possibly being TRBD1 (6 bases). This CDR3 is 15 amino acids long. Trimming cost V 4 bases and J 6 bases, with 16 bases left between them. The germline V gene encodes CDR1 SGHRS and CDR2 YFSETQ. The DNA of the CDR3 is TGCGCCAGCAGCCTGCCACAGGGCTCGGCCGGGGAGCTGTTTTTT. Residues: CASSLPQGSAGELFF.

CDR3 sequence (DNA): TGTGCCAGCTCACCTTTGGGACAGGGGGCCGGCGGGGAGCTGTTTTTT. Its protein is CASSPLGQGAGGELFF. The V gene is TRBV18, the J gene TRBJ2-2; TRBD1 aligns across 12 bases. The CDR3 extends over 16 amino acids. Trimming at V came to 3 bases and at J to 7 bases, leaving 6 bases not matched to a gene. The germline CDR1 and CDR2 sequences are KGHSH and LQKENI.

The V call is TRBV4-1, the J call TRBJ2-1; 9 positions match TRBD1. Trimming removed 1 base from V and 6 bases from J; junction bases left unmatched: 7. The CDR3 sequence is 16 residues long. Looked up from germline, CDR1 is MGHRA and CDR2 is YSYEKL. CDR3 in amino acids: CASSQAQGARGNEQFF. The CDR3 DNA reads TGCGCCAGCAGCCAAGCACAGGGGGCTCGTGGCAATGAGCAGTTCTTC.

V and J are TRBV13 and TRBJ2-5, with D possibly matching TRBD2 (6 bases). V was cut by 2 bases and J by 5 bases, with 9 bases left in between. The CDR3 totals 13 residues. CDR1 and CDR2 (germline): PRHDT, FYEKMQ (reference sequence). The CDR3 region is CASSLFRGETQYF. DNA for the CDR3: TGTGCCAGCAGCTTATTCCGGGGGGAGACCCAGTACTTC.

This chain joins TRBV5-6 and TRBJ2-2; D remains unclear. V shed 4 bases and J shed 6 bases, with 16 bases lying between them. Germline V CDR1 and CDR2: SGHDT, YYEEEE. This CDR3 spans 15 amino acids. The CDR3 region is CASSKAASNSGELFF. The DNA of the CDR3 is TGTGCCAGCAGCAAGGCCGCTAGTAATTCCGGGGAGCTGTTTTTT.

The chain is built from TRBV5-1 and TRBJ1-1; possible D gene TRBD1, 6 bases. The V and J ends lost 0 bases and 1 base respectively, with 7 bases between them. There are 14 residues in the CDR3. Germline assignment: CDR1 SGHRS and CDR2 YFSETQ. For the CDR3, the DNA is TGCGCCAGCAGCTTGGAACAGGGGAACACTGAAGCTTTCTTT. It codes for CASSLEQGNTEAFF.

The V and J genes are TRBV5-1 and TRBJ1-3; D call uncertain. Trimming cost V 4 bases and J 4 bases, with 15 bases left between them. The CDR3 consists of 15 residues. Germline V gives CDR1 SGHRS, CDR2 YFSETQ. CDR3 in amino acids: CASSQGSASGNTIYF. DNA of the CDR3: TGCGCCAGCAGCCAAGGATCCGCCTCGGGAAACACCATATATTTT. Drawing the rest from reference TRBV5-1 and TRBJ1-3, the complete variable domain is KAGVTQTPRYLIKTRGQQVTLSCSPISGHRSVSWYQQTPGQGLQFLFEYFSETQRNKGNFPGRFSGRQFSNSRSEMNVSTLELGDSALYLCASSQGSASGNTIYFGEGSWLTVV.

The chain couples TRBV6-6 to TRBJ2-3; 10 nucleotides agree with TRBD2. With 4 bases clipped from V and 1 base from J, the junction kept 5 bases outside the gene matches. Germline-derived CDR1 and CDR2 are MNHNY and SVGAGI (reference sequence). This CDR3 is 16 amino acids long. The CDR3 region has the DNA TGTGCCAGCAGTTCGAAGCGGGGGGGCCGCACAGATACGCAGTATTTT. This translates into CASSSKRGGRTDTQYF.

CDR3 residues: CAWRNRGFDSPLHF. CDR3 bases: TGTGCCTGGAGGAACAGGGGGTTCGATTCACCCCTCCACTTT. V is TRBV30 and J is TRBJ1-6; 8 bases agree with TRBD1. With V trimmed by 3 bases and J by 8 bases, 6 bases remained unmatched. This CDR3 spans 14 amino acids. Germline V gives CDR1 GTSNPN, CDR2 SVGIG (reference sequence). Variable domain in full (rest from reference TRBV30 and TRBJ1-6): SQTIHQWPATLVQPVGSPLSLECTVEGTSNPNLYWYRQAAGRGLQLLFYSVGIGQISSEVPQNLSASRPQDRQFILSSKKLLLSDSGFYLCAWRNRGFDSPLHFGNGTRLTVT.

The rearrangement uses TRBV28 and TRBJ2-7; D remains ambiguous. The CDR3 has 11 amino acids. Germline V CDR1 and CDR2: MDHEN, SYDVKM. The V and J ends lost 3 bases and 4 bases respectively, with 4 bases between them. Written as DNA, the CDR3 is TGTGCCAGCAGTTTTAGTTACGAGCAGTACTTC. Translated: CASSFSYEQYF.

V usage is TRBV27 and J usage is TRBJ2-7; possibly TRBD1 for D (5 bases). The CDR3 covers 13 residues. Trimming removed 2 bases from V and 5 bases from J, with 10 bases in between. The germline CDR1 and CDR2 sequences are MNHEY and SMNVEV (reference sequence). The CDR3 is CASSLSRVHEQYF. CDR3 in DNA: TGTGCCAGCAGTTTAAGCAGGGTCCACGAGCAGTACTTC.

The rearrangement joins TRBV5-1 to TRBJ1-1; 7 positions agree with TRBD1. From germline, CDR1 is SGHRS and CDR2 YFSETQ. The CDR3 loop spans 15 amino acids. J was trimmed by 5 bases and V by 6 bases; bases with no gene match: 13. CDR3 sequence reads: CASNQGVVGGTEAFF. CDR3 sequence (DNA): TGCGCCAGCAACCAGGGGGTGGTCGGAGGAACTGAAGCTTTCTTT.

Comments on this clone: Other DNA sequences in the sample encode the same CDR3. The J gene is TRBJ1-4, the V gene TRBV5-1; 9 positions match TRBD1. CDR3 length: 14 amino acids. The junction had 2 bases not matched to a gene; V was cut back by 4 bases and J by 4 bases. Germline V CDR1 and CDR2: SGHRS, YFSETQ. CDR3 sequence (DNA): TGCGCCAGCAGCCTGGGACAGGGTAATGAAAAACTGTTTTTT. Translation gives CASSLGQGNEKLFF.